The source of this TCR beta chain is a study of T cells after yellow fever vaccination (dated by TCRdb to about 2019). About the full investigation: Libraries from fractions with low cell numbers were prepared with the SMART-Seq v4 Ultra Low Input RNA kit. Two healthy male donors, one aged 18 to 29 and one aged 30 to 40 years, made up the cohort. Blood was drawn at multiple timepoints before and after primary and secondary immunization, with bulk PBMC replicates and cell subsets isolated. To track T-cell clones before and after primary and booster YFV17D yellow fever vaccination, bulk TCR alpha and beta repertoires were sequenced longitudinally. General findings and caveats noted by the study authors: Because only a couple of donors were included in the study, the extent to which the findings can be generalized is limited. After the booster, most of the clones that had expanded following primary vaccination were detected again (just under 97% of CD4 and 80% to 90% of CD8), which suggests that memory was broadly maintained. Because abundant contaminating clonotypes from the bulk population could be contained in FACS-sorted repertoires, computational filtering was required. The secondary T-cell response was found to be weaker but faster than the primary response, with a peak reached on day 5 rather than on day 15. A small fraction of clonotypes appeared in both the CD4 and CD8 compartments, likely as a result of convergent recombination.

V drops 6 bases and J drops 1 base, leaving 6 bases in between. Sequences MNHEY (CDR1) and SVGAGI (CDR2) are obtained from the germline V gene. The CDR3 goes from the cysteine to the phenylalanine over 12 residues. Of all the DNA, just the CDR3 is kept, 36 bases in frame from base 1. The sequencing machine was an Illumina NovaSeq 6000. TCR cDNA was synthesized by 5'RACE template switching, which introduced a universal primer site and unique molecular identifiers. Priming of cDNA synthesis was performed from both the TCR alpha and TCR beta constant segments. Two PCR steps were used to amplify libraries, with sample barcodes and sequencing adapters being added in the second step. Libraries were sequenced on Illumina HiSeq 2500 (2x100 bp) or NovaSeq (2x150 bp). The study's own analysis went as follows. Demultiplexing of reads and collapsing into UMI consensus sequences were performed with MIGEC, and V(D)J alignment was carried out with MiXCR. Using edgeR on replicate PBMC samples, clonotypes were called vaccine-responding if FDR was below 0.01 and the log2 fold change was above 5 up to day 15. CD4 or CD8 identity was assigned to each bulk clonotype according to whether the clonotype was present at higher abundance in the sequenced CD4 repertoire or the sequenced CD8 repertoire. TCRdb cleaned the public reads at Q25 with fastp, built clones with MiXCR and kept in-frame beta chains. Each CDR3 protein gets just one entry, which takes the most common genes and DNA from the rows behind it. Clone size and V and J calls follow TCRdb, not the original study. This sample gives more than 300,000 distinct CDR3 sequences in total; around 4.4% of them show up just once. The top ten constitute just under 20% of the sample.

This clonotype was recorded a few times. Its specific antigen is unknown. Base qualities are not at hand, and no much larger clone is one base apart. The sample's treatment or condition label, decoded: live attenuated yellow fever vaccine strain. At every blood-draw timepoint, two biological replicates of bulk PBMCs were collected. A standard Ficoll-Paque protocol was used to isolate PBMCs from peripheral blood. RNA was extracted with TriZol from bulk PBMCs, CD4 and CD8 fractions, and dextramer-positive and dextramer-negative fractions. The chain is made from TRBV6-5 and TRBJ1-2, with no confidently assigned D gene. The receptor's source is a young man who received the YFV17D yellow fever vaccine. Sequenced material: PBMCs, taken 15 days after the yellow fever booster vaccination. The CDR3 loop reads CASSDGNYGYTF. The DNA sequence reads TGTGCCAGCAGCGACGGTAACTATGGCTACACCTTC.